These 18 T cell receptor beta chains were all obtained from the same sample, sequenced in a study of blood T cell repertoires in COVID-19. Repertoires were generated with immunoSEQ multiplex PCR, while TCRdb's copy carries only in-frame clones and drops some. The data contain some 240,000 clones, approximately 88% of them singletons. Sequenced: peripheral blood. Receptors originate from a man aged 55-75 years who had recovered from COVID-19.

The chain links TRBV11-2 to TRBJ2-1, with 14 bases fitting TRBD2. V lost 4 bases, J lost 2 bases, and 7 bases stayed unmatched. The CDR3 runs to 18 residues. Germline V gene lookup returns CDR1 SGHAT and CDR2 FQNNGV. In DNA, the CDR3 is TGTGCCAGCAGCTCCCGGACTAGCGGGGGGCCGACCTACAATGAGCAGTTCTTC. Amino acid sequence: CASSSRTSGGPTYNEQFF.

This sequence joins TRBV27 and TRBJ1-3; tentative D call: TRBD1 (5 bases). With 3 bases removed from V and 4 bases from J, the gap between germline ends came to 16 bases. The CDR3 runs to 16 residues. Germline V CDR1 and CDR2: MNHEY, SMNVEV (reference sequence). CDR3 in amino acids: CASSFIGPGYGNTIYF. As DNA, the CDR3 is TGTGCCAGCAGTTTCATTGGGCCAGGGTACGGAAACACCATATATTTT.

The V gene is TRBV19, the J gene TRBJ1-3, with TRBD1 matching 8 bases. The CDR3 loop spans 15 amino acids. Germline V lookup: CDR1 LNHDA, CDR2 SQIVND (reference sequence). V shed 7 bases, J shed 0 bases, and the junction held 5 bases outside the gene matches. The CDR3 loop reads CASNRDRYSGNTIYF. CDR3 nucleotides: TGTGCCAGTAACCGGGACAGGTACTCTGGAAACACCATATATTTT.

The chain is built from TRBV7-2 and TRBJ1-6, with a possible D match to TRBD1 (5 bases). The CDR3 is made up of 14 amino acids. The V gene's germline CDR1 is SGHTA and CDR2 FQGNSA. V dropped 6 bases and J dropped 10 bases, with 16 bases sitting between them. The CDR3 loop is CASRLLGLDSPLHF. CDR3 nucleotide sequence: TGTGCCAGCAGACTCTTGGGGCTCGACTCACCCCTCCACTTT.

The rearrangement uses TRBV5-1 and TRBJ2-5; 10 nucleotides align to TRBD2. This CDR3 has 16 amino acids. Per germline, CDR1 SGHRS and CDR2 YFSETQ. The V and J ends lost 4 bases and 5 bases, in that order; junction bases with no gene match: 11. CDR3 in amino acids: CASSRRLAGVGETQYF. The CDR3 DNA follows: TGCGCCAGCAGCAGGAGGCTAGCGGGAGTTGGGGAGACCCAGTACTTC.

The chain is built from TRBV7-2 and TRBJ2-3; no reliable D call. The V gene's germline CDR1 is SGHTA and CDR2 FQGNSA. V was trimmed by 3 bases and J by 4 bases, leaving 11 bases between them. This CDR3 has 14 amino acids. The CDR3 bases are TGTGCCAGCAGCTTCACCCCCAGCGCAGATACGCAGTATTTT. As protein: CASSFTPSADTQYF.

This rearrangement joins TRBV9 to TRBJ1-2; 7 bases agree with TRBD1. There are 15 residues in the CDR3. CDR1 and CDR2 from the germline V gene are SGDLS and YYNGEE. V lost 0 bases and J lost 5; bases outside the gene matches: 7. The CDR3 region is CASSVEGTGEYGYTF. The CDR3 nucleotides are TGTGCCAGCAGCGTAGAGGGAACAGGGGAATATGGCTACACCTTC.

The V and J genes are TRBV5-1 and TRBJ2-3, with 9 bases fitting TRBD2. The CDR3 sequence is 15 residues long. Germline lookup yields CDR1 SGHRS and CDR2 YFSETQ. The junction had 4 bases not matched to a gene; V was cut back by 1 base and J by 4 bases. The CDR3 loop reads CASSLLAGDSDTQYF. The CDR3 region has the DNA TGCGCCAGCAGCTTGTTAGCGGGAGATTCAGATACGCAGTATTTT.

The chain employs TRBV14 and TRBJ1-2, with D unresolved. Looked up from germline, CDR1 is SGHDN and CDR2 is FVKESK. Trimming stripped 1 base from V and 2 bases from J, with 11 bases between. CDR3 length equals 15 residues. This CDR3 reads CASSQAVGRNYGYTF. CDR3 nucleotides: TGTGCCAGCAGCCAAGCCGTTGGGAGGAACTATGGCTACACCTTC.

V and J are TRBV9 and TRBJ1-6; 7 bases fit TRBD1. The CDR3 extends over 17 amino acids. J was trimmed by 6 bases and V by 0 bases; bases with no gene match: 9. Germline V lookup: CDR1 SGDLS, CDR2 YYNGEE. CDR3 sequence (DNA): TGTGCCAGCAGCGTAGGTTCCTTTAGGGACAGTAATTCACCCCTCCACTTT. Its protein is CASSVGSFRDSNSPLHF.

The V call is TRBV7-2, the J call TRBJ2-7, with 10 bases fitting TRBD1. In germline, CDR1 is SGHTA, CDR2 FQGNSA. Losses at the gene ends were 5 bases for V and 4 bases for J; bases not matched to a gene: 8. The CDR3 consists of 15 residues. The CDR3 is CASSPPRDRGYEQYF. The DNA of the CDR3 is TGTGCCAGCAGCCCCCCCAGGGACAGGGGTTACGAGCAGTACTTC.

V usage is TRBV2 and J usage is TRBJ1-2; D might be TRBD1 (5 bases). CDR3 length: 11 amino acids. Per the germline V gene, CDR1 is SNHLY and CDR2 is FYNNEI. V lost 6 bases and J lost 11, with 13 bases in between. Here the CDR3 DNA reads TGTGCCAGCAGGGGGACTCTTGGATACACCTTC. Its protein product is CASRGTLGYTF. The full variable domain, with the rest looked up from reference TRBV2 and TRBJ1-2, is EPEVTQTPSHQVTQMGQEVILRCVPISNHLYFYWYRQILGQKVEFLVSFYNNEISEKSEIFDDQFSVERPDGSNFTLKIRSTKLEDSAMYFCASRGTLGYTFGSGTRLTVV.

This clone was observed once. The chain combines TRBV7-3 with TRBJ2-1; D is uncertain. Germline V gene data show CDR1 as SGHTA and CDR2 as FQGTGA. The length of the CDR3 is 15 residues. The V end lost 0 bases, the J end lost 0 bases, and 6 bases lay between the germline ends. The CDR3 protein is CASSLTLGSYNEQFF. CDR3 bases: TGTGCCAGCAGCTTAACCCTCGGCTCCTACAATGAGCAGTTCTTC.

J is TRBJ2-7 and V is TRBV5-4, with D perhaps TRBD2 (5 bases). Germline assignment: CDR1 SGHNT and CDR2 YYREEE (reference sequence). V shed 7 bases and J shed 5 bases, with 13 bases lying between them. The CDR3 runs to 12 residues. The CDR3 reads CASAPRVNEQYF. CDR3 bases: TGTGCCAGCGCGCCGAGGGTAAACGAGCAGTACTTC.

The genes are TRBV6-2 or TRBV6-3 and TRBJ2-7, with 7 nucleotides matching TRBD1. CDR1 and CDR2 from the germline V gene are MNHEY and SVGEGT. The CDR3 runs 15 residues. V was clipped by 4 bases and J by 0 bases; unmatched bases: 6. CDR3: CASSLTGQSSYEQYF. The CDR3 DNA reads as TGTGCCAGCAGTTTGACGGGACAGAGCTCCTACGAGCAGTACTTC.

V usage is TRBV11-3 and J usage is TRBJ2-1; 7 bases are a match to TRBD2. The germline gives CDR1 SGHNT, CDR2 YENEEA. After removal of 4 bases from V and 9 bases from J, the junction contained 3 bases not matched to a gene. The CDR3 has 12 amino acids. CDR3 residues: CASSYERGEQFF. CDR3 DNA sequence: TGTGCCAGCAGCTATGAGCGGGGTGAGCAGTTCTTC. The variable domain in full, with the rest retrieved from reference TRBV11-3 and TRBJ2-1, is EAGVVQSPRYKIIEKKQPVAFWCNPISGHNTLYWYLQNLGQGPELLIRYENEEAVDDSQLPKDRFSAERLKGVDSTLKIQPAELGDSAVYLCASSYERGEQFFGPGTRLTVL.

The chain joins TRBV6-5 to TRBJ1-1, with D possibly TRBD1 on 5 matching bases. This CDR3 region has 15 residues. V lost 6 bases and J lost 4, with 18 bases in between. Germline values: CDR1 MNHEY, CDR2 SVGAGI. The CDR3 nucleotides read TGTGCCAGCAGAAAAGATACAGCCGGGGGCACTGAAGCTTTCTTT. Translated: CASRKDTAGGTEAFF.

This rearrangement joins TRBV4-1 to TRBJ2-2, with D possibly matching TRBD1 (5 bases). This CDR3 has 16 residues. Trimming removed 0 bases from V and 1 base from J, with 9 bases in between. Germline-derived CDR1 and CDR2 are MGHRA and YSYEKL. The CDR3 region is CASSQDVDRNTGELFF. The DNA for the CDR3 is TGCGCCAGCAGCCAAGATGTAGACAGGAACACCGGGGAGCTGTTTTTT.